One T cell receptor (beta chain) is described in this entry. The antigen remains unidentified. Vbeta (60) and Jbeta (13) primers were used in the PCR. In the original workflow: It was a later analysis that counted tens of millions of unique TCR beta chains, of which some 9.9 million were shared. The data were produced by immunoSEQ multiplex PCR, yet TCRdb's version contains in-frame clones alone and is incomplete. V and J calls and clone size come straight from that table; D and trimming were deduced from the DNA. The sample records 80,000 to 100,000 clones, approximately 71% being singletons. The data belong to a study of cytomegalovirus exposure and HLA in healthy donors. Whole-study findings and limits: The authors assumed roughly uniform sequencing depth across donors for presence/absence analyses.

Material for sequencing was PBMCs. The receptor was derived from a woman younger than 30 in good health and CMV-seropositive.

The CDR3, as DNA: TGTGCTAGTGGTTTGGCCAGGGACAGAGGAAGGTACTTC. Translating gives CASGLARDRGRYF. The chain carries TRBV12-5 and TRBJ2-7, with 7 bases aligning to TRBD1. The CDR3 runs 13 residues. Germline CDR1 and CDR2: LGHNT and FRNRAP. The ends lost 1 base at V and 12 bases at J; junction bases unmatched: 9.